Shown below are 16 T cell receptor beta chains from a single sample sequenced in a study of Ad26.COV2.S vaccination and SARS-CoV-2 variants. Method: immunoSEQ multiplex PCR; TCRdb's copy keeps in-frame clones and lacks some. This repertoire shows some 250,000 clones, roughly 88% found once; its top ten account for about 11%. Treatment: some 19 received Ad26.COV2.S at low or high dose, single or two shots; roughly 5 received placebo; per-sample allocation not given. Sampling occurred on day 63 after the first vaccine or placebo injection. Source: peripheral blood, taken in a trial of Ad26.COV2.S vaccine versus placebo. These receptors all stem from a person aged 18-60 years who received the Ad26.COV2.S COVID-19 vaccine or a placebo.

CDR3 DNA sequence: TGTGCCAGCAGCTTGGAAGCGGGGACTAAGAACACCGGGGAGCTGTTTTTT. It yields the protein CASSLEAGTKNTGELFF. V gene TRBV5-6 combines with J gene TRBJ2-2; 7 bases align to TRBD2. CDR1 is SGHDT, CDR2 YYEEEE, per germline. The junction had 6 bases not matched to a gene; V was cut back by 0 bases and J by 1 base. The CDR3 extends over 17 amino acids.

The chain couples TRBV28 to TRBJ2-4, with 8 bases aligning to TRBD1. The CDR3 contains 12 residues. Germline CDR1 MDHEN, CDR2 SYDVKM. With V trimmed by 11 bases and J by 8 bases, 8 bases remained unmatched. CDR3: CAATGGRHIQYF. The DNA of the CDR3 is TGTGCCGCTACAGGGGGACGCCACATTCAGTACTTC.

The V and J genes are TRBV6-6 and TRBJ1-5; a possible D gene is TRBD1 (6 bases). CDR1 is MNHNY and CDR2 is SVGAGI in the germline V gene (reference sequence). CDR3 length: 16 amino acids. Trimming pared 8 bases from V and 6 bases from J, leaving 23 bases between. The CDR3 nucleotides are TGTGCCAGCCGGGGGGCTTCCGTAACTTCAGGTCAGCCCCAGCATTTT. This sequence encodes CASRGASVTSGQPQHF.

This chain connects TRBV6-2 or TRBV6-3 to TRBJ2-6; D is perhaps TRBD2 (5 bases). The germline V gene has CDR1 MNHEY and CDR2 SVGEGT. The CDR3 is made up of 20 amino acids. Between the trimmed V and J ends, which lost 0 bases and 4 bases, there was a span of 22 bases. For the CDR3, the DNA is TGTGCCAGCAGTTACTCGAGCATTCGGCGGGCTCCGAGGGGGGCCAACGTCCTGACTTTC. Its protein is CASSYSSIRRAPRGANVLTF.

The V call is TRBV6-2 or TRBV6-3, the J call TRBJ2-1, with 9 nucleotides matching TRBD2. The germline V gene has CDR1 MNHEY and CDR2 SVGEGT. V lost 2 bases to trimming and J lost 0 bases; unmatched junction nucleotides: 8. The CDR3 consists of 18 residues. The CDR3 here is CASSYTMTSGSSYNEQFF. The CDR3 DNA reads as TGTGCCAGCAGTTACACCATGACTAGCGGAAGCTCCTACAATGAGCAGTTCTTC.

This clone has more than one count but fewer than ten. DNA of the CDR3: TGTGCCAGCAGGGACACGGGAGGGGATTACAATGAGCAGTTCTTC. Translation gives CASRDTGGDYNEQFF. The rearrangement uses TRBV2 and TRBJ2-1; 8 nucleotides line up with TRBD2. The germline V gene has CDR1 SNHLY and CDR2 FYNNEI. The CDR3 is made up of 15 amino acids. J was trimmed by 4 bases and V by 6 bases; bases with no gene match: 8.

The rearrangement joins TRBV4-3 to TRBJ1-2, with 7 bases that match TRBD1. The V segment lost 0 bases and the J segment 6 bases; nucleotides outside the gene matches: 7. The CDR3 is made up of 15 amino acids. CDR1 is LGHNA, CDR2 YSLEER, per germline. CDR3 nucleotide sequence: TGCGCCAGCAGCCAAGATTCAGGACAGGCTAATGGCTACACCTTC. It encodes CASSQDSGQANGYTF.

The rearrangement uses TRBV10-1 and TRBJ2-2; either TRBD1 or TRBD2 may supply D (5 bases each). V lost 6 bases, J lost 6 bases, and 11 bases lay in between. From germline, CDR1 is WNHNN and CDR2 SYGVQD (reference sequence). The CDR3 has 13 residues. CDR3 bases: TGCGCCAGCAGGGGGGACCGGCCCGGGGAGCTGTTTTTT. Amino acids: CASRGDRPGELFF.

The rearrangement joins TRBV29-1 to TRBJ2-3, with 9 nucleotides matching TRBD1. The CDR3 has 13 amino acids. In germline, CDR1 is SQVTM, CDR2 ANQGSEA. V was pared by 3 bases and J by 6 bases, with 4 bases of the junction left unmatched. Here the CDR3 DNA reads TGCAGCGTTGATTACAGGGGGCGGGATACGCAGTATTTT. Translated: CSVDYRGRDTQYF.

The chain links TRBV5-1 to TRBJ2-1; no clear D. The CDR3 consists of 12 residues. Looked up from germline, CDR1 is SGHRS and CDR2 is YFSETQ. Trimming took off 2 bases at V and 7 bases at J, with 7 bases between the two ends. The chain's CDR3 is CASSLKGNEQFF. DNA for the CDR3: TGCGCCAGCAGCTTAAAAGGAAATGAGCAGTTCTTC.

V gene TRBV19 combines with J gene TRBJ2-2; 7 bases are shared with TRBD1. Germline V lookup: CDR1 LNHDA, CDR2 SQIVND (reference sequence). The CDR3 length is 15 residues. V lost 7 bases, J lost 6 bases, and 11 bases stayed unmatched. CDR3 coding DNA: TGTGCCAGTAAAGCCGGGACAGAGGTTTCCGGGGAGCTGTTTTTT. This codes for CASKAGTEVSGELFF.

The genes are TRBV5-1 and TRBJ2-2, with 9 positions matching TRBD1. The V gene end was trimmed by 0 bases and the J gene end by 4 bases; junction bases not matched to a gene: 1. The CDR3 length is 15 residues. Per the germline V gene, CDR1 is SGHRS and CDR2 is YFSETQ. For the CDR3, the DNA is TGCGCCAGCAGCTTGGGGACAGGGGTCACCGGGGAGCTGTTTTTT. Translation: CASSLGTGVTGELFF.

This clone appeared once. This sequence joins TRBV3-1 (or the pseudogene TRBV3-2) and TRBJ2-1; D ambiguous. Germline V gene sequence: CDR1 LGHDT, CDR2 YNNKEL (reference sequence). V was cut by 4 bases and J by 0 bases, with 13 bases left in between. The CDR3 sequence is 16 residues long. As DNA, the CDR3 is TGTGCCAGCAGCCTCTCGTCGACAAGCTCCTACAATGAGCAGTTCTTC. Protein product: CASSLSSTSSYNEQFF.

This chain joins TRBV5-1 and TRBJ2-7; D call uncertain. The CDR3 runs to 13 residues. The ends were cut back, 3 bases at V and 4 bases at J, with 11 bases in the middle. The germline V gene has CDR1 SGHRS and CDR2 YFSETQ. The CDR3 bases are TGCGCCAGCAGCTCTAGTTGGCGTTACGAGCAGTACTTC. It translates to CASSSSWRYEQYF.

The chain links TRBV30 to TRBJ1-6, with unresolved D. V was clipped by 3 bases and J by 8 bases, with 11 bases between them. Germline V lookup: CDR1 GTSNPN, CDR2 SVGIG (reference sequence). CDR3 length: 13 residues. In nucleotides, the CDR3 is TGTGCCTGGAGGGCCTCCGGGGATTCACCCCTCCACTTT. As protein: CAWRASGDSPLHF. The full variable domain, completed using reference TRBV30 and TRBJ1-6, is SQTIHQWPATLVQPVGSPLSLECTVEGTSNPNLYWYRQAAGRGLQLLFYSVGIGQISSEVPQNLSASRPQDRQFILSSKKLLLSDSGFYLCAWRASGDSPLHFGNGTRLTVT.

The chain combines TRBV5-6 with TRBJ1-1, with 8 bases identical to TRBD1. The V gene's germline CDR1 is SGHDT and CDR2 YYEEEE. This CDR3 is 18 amino acids long. The J segment lost 5 bases and the V segment lost 4 bases, leaving 19 bases of the junction unmatched. The CDR3 DNA is TGTGCCAGCAGCCCGACCCACAGCGGACAGGGAGGGAGGACTGAAGCTTTCTTT. Translated: CASSPTHSGQGGRTEAFF.